The present T cell receptor beta chain was sequenced within a study of blood T cell repertoires in COVID-19. Libraries were prepared by immunoSEQ multiplex PCR; TCRdb keeps only in-frame clonotypes and omits some of them. Of 150,000 to 190,000 clones listed, under 90% are singletons. Germline V CDR1 and CDR2: SGHTA, FQGNSA. Trimming stripped 1 base from V and 6 bases from J, with 16 bases between. The CDR3 sequence is 16 residues long. Input material: PBMCs or T cells enriched from blood (not recorded which). The chain links TRBV7-2 to TRBJ1-5; perhaps TRBD1 as D (6 bases). The TCR was taken from a man aged 45-60 years who had recovered from COVID-19. The CDR3 sequence: CASSLGGTYRRQPQHF. The CDR3 DNA follows: TGTGCCAGCAGCTTAGGGGGGACATATCGCCGTCAGCCCCAGCATTTT.